The 18 T cell receptor beta chains in this list originate from one sample, sequenced in a study of blood T cell repertoires in COVID-19. TCRdb's copy holds only in-frame clones and misses some; the assay was immunoSEQ multiplex PCR. Altogether around 50,000 clones are present, about 87% being singletons, with the ten largest covering approximately 6%. Material for sequencing was peripheral blood. The receptors shown here come from a woman aged 55 to 70 with COVID-19, enrolled during active disease.

This chain uses TRBV19 with TRBJ2-3; TRBD2 agrees at 7 bases. The CDR3 contains 16 residues. Trimming at V came to 3 bases and at J to 2 bases, leaving 8 bases not matched to a gene. CDR1 LNHDA and CDR2 SQIVND come from the germline V gene (reference sequence). The CDR3 coding sequence is TGTGCCAGTAGTATCTCGCTAGCGGAGAACACAGATACGCAGTATTTT. This translates into CASSISLAENTDTQYF.

The chain recombines TRBV7-9 with TRBJ2-7; 7 bases fit TRBD1. Unmatched junction bases numbered 6, after V lost 5 bases and J lost 2 bases. The CDR3 loop spans 14 amino acids. Per germline, CDR1 SEHNR and CDR2 FQNEAQ (reference sequence). The CDR3 DNA follows: TGTGCCAGCAGCAGCTCGGGACAGACCTACGAGCAGTACTTC. The encoded protein is CASSSSGQTYEQYF.

This clone showed up just a few times. The chain joins TRBV11-2 to TRBJ2-7; TRBD1 matches 9 bases. The trim removed 1 base at V and 3 bases at J, leaving 4 bases unmatched. The germline V gene has CDR1 SGHAT and CDR2 FQNNGV. This CDR3 region has 15 residues. The CDR3: CASSLAGQGYYEQYF. The CDR3 DNA reads TGTGCCAGCAGCTTAGCGGGACAGGGATACTACGAGCAGTACTTC.

The chain joins TRBV11-2 to TRBJ2-7, with a tentative D call TRBD2 (8 bases). This CDR3 comprises 16 residues. V lost 5 bases and J 3 bases, leaving 20 bases between the germline ends. Germline assignment: CDR1 SGHAT and CDR2 FQNNGV. The CDR3, as DNA: TGTGCCAGCAGCCCGCAGCGGGGGACAGCATACTACGAGCAGTACTTC. This gives the protein CASSPQRGTAYYEQYF.

This chain connects TRBV19 to TRBJ2-1; no firm D call. CDR1 is LNHDA, CDR2 SQIVND, per germline (reference sequence). The CDR3 is 16 amino acids. V was shortened by 3 bases and J by 0 bases, with 12 bases between the two germline ends. The CDR3 region has the DNA TGTGCCAGTAGTATTCACTCCTCGAGCTCCTACAATGAGCAGTTCTTC. This encodes CASSIHSSSSYNEQFF. The full variable domain, completed using reference TRBV19 and TRBJ2-1, is DGGITQSPKYLFRKEGQNVTLSCEQNLNHDAMYWYRQDPGQGLRLIYYSQIVNDFQKGDIAEGYSVSREKKESFPLTVTSAQKNPTAFYLCASSIHSSSSYNEQFFGPGTRLTVL.

The rearrangement links TRBV2 to TRBJ1-5, with D tentatively TRBD1 (5 bases). The CDR3 has 14 residues. The V gene's germline CDR1 is SNHLY and CDR2 FYNNEI. V gave up 9 bases and J gave up 0 bases, with 12 bases separating them. CDR3 loop: CASGGEFSNQPQHF. The DNA of the CDR3 is TGTGCCAGTGGGGGGGAGTTTAGCAATCAGCCCCAGCATTTT. Based on the CDR3 plus reference TRBV2 and TRBJ1-5, the full variable domain is EPEVTQTPSHQVTQMGQEVILRCVPISNHLYFYWYRQILGQKVEFLVSFYNNEISEKSEIFDDQFSVERPDGSNFTLKIRSTKLEDSAMYFCASGGEFSNQPQHFGDGTRLSIL.

The chain recombines TRBV19 with TRBJ2-5; tentatively, D is TRBD2 (5 bases). Trimming took off 1 base at V and 5 bases at J, with 14 bases between the two ends. The CDR3 sequence is 15 residues long. Germline V gene lookup returns CDR1 LNHDA and CDR2 SQIVND (reference sequence). CDR3: CASSIGRATTETQYF. Here the CDR3 DNA reads TGTGCCAGTAGTATAGGGCGGGCTACCACGGAGACCCAGTACTTC.

V usage is TRBV10-3 and J usage is TRBJ2-7, with 7 bases aligning to TRBD2. Germline lookup yields CDR1 ENHRY and CDR2 SYGVKD. The V and J ends lost 7 bases and 2 bases, in that order; junction bases with no gene match: 5. The CDR3 has 13 residues. CDR3 DNA sequence: TGTGCCATCAAGACTAGCTCGACCTACGAGCAGTACTTC. Amino acid sequence: CAIKTSSTYEQYF.

The chain couples TRBV7-9 to TRBJ1-2; 7 positions match TRBD1. V lost 5 bases to trimming and J lost 4 bases; unmatched junction nucleotides: 4. This CDR3 has 13 residues. The germline CDR1 and CDR2 sequences are SEHNR and FQNEAQ (reference sequence). CDR3 in amino acids: CASSAQGFYGYTF. The DNA for the CDR3 is TGTGCCAGCAGCGCACAGGGGTTCTATGGCTACACCTTC.

The V gene is TRBV4-1, the J gene TRBJ2-1; TRBD1 is a possible D gene (6 bases). The CDR3 consists of 14 residues. V shed 6 bases and J shed 6 bases, with 15 bases lying between them. Looked up from germline, CDR1 is MGHRA and CDR2 is YSYEKL. The CDR3: CASSEGTRTNEQFF. The CDR3 nucleotides read TGCGCCAGCAGTGAGGGGACAAGGACCAATGAGCAGTTCTTC.

The rearrangement uses TRBV4-1 and TRBJ1-4; 7 nucleotides align to TRBD1. CDR3 length: 16 residues. CDR1 and CDR2 from the germline V gene are MGHRA and YSYEKL. The V and J ends lost 0 bases and 9 bases, in that order; junction bases with no gene match: 10. The CDR3 DNA is TGCGCCAGCAGCCAAGATTCCGGGGACAGTTCCAAAAAACTGTTTTTT. The encoded protein is CASSQDSGDSSKKLFF.

This rearrangement joins TRBV9 to TRBJ1-3; a weak D match, TRBD1 (6 bases). Germline values: CDR1 SGDLS, CDR2 YYNGEE. V was pared by 4 bases and J by 4 bases, with 21 bases between. The CDR3 covers 17 residues. CDR3 in amino acids: CASSRGGGTTSGNTIYF. CDR3 bases: TGTGCCAGCAGCCGCGGGGGGGGCACCACGTCCGGAAACACCATATATTTT.

V and J are TRBV18 and TRBJ2-1, with TRBD2 matching over 8 bases. Germline CDR1 is KGHSH and CDR2 is LQKENI. V shed 3 bases, J shed 0 bases, and the junction held 10 bases outside the gene matches. The CDR3 runs 18 residues. This CDR3 reads CASSPLSTGGGSYNEQFF. Here the CDR3 DNA reads TGTGCCAGCTCACCTCTCTCGACGGGGGGGGGCTCCTACAATGAGCAGTTCTTC.

This sequence joins TRBV5-8 and TRBJ1-5; 7 positions agree with TRBD1. Trimming cost V 3 bases and J 6 bases; bases outside gene matches: 9. Germline values: CDR1 SGHTS, CDR2 YDEGEE. The CDR3 contains 15 residues. CDR3 in amino acids: CASSSLTGITQPQHF. The CDR3 bases are TGTGCCAGCAGCTCCCTGACAGGGATTACTCAGCCCCAGCATTTT.

The V gene is TRBV30, the J gene TRBJ2-5; 16 bases align to TRBD2. The CDR3 extends over 15 amino acids. Looked up from germline, CDR1 is GTSNPN and CDR2 is SVGIG (reference sequence). V gave up 1 base and J gave up 8 bases; unmatched junction bases: 4. The CDR3 loop reads CAWSGGLAGGYTQYF. The DNA for the CDR3 is TGTGCCTGGAGTGGGGGACTAGCGGGAGGGTATACCCAGTACTTC.

The V gene is TRBV24-1, the J gene TRBJ2-1, with 7 nucleotides matching TRBD2. After removal of 4 bases from V and 7 bases from J, the junction contained 15 bases not matched to a gene. CDR1 is KGHDR and CDR2 is SFDVKD in the germline V gene. The CDR3 contains 17 residues. CDR3 sequence: CATSDLKGAGAPNEQFF. DNA of the CDR3: TGTGCCACCAGTGACCTGAAAGGCGCGGGAGCTCCAAATGAGCAGTTCTTC.

This clone has a single count. This chain uses TRBV18 with TRBJ1-1, with unresolved D. V dropped 5 bases and J dropped 3 bases, with 13 bases sitting between them. CDR1 is KGHSH and CDR2 is LQKENI in the germline V gene. This CDR3 comprises 14 residues. The CDR3 loop is CASSSRRGDTEAFF. CDR3 nucleotides: TGTGCCAGCTCAAGCCGACGAGGAGACACTGAAGCTTTCTTT.

V gene TRBV3-1 (or the pseudogene TRBV3-2) combines with J gene TRBJ2-3; 8 nucleotides line up with TRBD2. Trimming removed 4 bases from V and 2 bases from J; junction bases left unmatched: 8. Germline CDR1 reads LGHDT; CDR2 reads YNNKEL (reference sequence). CDR3 length: 16 amino acids. As DNA, the CDR3 is TGTGCCAGCAGCCCTAGCTCGGGAGGGTACACAGATACGCAGTATTTT. It codes for CASSPSSGGYTDTQYF.